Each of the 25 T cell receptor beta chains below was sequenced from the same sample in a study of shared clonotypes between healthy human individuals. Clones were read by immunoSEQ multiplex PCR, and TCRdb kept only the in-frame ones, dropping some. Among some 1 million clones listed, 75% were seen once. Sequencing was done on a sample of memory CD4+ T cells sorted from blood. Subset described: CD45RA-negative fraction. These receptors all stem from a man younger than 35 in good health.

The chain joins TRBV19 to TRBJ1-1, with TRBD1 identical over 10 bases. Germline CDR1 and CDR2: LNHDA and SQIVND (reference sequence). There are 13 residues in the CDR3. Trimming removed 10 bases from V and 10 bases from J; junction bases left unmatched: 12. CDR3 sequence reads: CATSPDRGKGAFF. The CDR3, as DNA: TGTGCCACCTCCCCGGACAGGGGGAAAGGAGCTTTCTTT.

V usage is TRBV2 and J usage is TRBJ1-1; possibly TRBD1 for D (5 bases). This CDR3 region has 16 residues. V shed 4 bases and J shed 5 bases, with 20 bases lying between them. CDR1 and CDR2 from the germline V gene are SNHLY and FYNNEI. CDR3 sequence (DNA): TGTGCCAGCAGTGCCACGGGACCGGGATATGGTACTGAAGCTTTCTTT. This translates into CASSATGPGYGTEAFF.

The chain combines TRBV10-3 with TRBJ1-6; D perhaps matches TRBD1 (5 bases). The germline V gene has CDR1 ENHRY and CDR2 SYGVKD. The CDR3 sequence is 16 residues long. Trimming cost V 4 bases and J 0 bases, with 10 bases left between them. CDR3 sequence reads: CAISGEGSSYNSPLHF. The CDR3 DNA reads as TGTGCCATCAGTGGAGAGGGGAGCTCCTATAATTCACCCCTCCACTTT.

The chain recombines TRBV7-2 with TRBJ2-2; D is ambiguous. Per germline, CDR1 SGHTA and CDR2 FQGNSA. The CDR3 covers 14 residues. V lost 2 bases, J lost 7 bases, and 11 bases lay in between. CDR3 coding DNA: TGTGCCAGCAGCTTATTTTCCCGCGGCGGGGAGCTGTTTTTT. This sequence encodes CASSLFSRGGELFF.

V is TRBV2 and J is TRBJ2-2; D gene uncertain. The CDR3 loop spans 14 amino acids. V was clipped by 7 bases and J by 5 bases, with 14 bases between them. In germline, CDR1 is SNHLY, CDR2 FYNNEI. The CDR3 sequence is CASTEASRTGELFF. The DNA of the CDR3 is TGTGCCAGCACCGAGGCCTCTAGGACCGGGGAGCTGTTTTTT.

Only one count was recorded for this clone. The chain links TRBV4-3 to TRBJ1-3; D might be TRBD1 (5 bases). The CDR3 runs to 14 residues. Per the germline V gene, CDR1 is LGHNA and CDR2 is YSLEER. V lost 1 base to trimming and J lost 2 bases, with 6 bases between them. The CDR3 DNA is TGCGCCAGCAGCCAAGGCAGGGCTGGAAACACCATATATTTT. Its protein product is CASSQGRAGNTIYF.

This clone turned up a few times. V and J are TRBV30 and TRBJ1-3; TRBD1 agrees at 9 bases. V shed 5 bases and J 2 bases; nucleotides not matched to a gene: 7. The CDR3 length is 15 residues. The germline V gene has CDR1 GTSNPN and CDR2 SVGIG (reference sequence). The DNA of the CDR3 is TGTGCCTGGGCCCAGGACAGGGGAGCTGGAAACACCATATATTTT. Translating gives CAWAQDRGAGNTIYF.

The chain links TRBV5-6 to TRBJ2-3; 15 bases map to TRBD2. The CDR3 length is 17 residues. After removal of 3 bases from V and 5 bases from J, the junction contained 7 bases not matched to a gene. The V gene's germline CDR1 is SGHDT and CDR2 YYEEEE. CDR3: CASSSWTSGRAGDTQYF. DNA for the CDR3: TGTGCCAGCAGCTCCTGGACTAGCGGGAGGGCCGGAGATACGCAGTATTTT.

The DNA of the CDR3 is TGTGCCAGCAGTTTAAATGGGGGGCCCCAGCATTTT. Residues: CASSLNGGPQHF. The chain is built from TRBV27 and TRBJ1-5; tentative D call: TRBD1 (5 bases). Looked up from germline, CDR1 is MNHEY and CDR2 is SMNVEV (reference sequence). The CDR3 consists of 12 residues. V was pared by 2 bases and J by 9 bases, with 8 bases between.

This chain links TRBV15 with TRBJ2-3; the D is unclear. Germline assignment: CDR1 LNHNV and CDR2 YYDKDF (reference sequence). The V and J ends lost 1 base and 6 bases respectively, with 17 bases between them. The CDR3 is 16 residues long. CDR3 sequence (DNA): TGTGCCACCAGCAGAGTAGGGTTTACGATGAGGGATACGCAGTATTTT. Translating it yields CATSRVGFTMRDTQYF.

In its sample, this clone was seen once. The CDR3 sequence: CASSLGVPPDEQYF. The CDR3 region has the DNA TGCGCCAGCAGCTTGGGGGTGCCCCCCGACGAGCAGTACTTC. The J gene is TRBJ2-7, the V gene TRBV5-1; D unresolved. Germline loops: CDR1 SGHRS, CDR2 YFSETQ. This CDR3 region has 14 residues. The V and J ends lost 0 bases and 5 bases respectively, with 12 bases between them.

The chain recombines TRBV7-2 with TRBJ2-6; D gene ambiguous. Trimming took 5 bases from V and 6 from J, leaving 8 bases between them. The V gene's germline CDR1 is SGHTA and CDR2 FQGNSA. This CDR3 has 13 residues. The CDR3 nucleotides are TGTGCCAGCAGCATTAGTGAGGCCAACGTCCTGACTTTC. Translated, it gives CASSISEANVLTF.

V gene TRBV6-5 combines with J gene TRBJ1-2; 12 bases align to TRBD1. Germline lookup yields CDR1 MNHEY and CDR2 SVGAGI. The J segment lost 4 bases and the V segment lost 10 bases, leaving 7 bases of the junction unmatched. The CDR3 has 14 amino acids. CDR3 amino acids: CATYSGQGAYGYTF. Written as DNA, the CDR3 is TGTGCCACCTACTCGGGACAGGGGGCCTATGGCTACACCTTC.

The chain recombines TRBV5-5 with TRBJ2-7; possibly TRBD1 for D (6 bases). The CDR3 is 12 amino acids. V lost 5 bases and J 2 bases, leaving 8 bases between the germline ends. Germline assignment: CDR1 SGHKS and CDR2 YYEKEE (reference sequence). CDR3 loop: CASRQGPYEQYF. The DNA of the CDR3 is TGTGCCAGCAGACAGGGCCCCTACGAGCAGTACTTC.

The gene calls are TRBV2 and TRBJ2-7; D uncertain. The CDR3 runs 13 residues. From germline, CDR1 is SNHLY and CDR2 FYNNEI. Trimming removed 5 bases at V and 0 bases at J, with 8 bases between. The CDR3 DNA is TGTGCCAGCAGTACAGAGCCCTCCTACGAGCAGTACTTC. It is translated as CASSTEPSYEQYF.

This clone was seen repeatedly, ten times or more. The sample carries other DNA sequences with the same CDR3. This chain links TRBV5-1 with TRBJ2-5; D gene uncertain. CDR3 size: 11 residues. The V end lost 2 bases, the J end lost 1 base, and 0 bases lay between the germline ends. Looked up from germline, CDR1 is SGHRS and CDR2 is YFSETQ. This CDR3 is CASSFQETQYF. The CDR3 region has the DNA TGCGCCAGCAGCTTCCAAGAGACCCAGTACTTC.

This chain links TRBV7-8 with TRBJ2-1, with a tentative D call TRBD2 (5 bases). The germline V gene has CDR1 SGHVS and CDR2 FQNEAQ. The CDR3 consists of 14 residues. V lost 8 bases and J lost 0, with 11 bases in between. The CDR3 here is CASGKRSSYNEQFF. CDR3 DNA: TGTGCCAGCGGTAAGCGGAGCTCCTACAATGAGCAGTTCTTC. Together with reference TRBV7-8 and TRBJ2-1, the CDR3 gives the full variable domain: GAGVSQSPRYKVAKRGQDVALRCDPISGHVSLFWYQQALGQGPEFLTYFQNEAQLDKSGLPSDRFFAERPEGSVSTLKIQRTQQEDSAVYLCASGKRSSYNEQFFGPGTRLTVL.

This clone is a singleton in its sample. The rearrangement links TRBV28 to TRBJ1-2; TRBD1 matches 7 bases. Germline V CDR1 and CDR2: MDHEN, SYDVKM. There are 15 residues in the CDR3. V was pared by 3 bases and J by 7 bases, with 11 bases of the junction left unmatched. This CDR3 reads CASSFPARGQGGYTF. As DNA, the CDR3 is TGTGCCAGCAGTTTCCCAGCTAGGGGGCAGGGTGGCTACACCTTC.

The CDR3 nucleotides are TGCGCCAGCAGCCAAGGGACAGGGGGCTTGTATGGCTACACCTTC. Translated, it gives CASSQGTGGLYGYTF. The chain uses TRBV5-1 and TRBJ1-2; 12 nucleotides align to TRBD1. Germline loops: CDR1 SGHRS, CDR2 YFSETQ. The CDR3 contains 15 residues. V lost 4 bases and J lost 5; bases outside the gene matches: 6. The entire variable domain, with the rest obtained from reference TRBV5-1 and TRBJ1-2, is as follows: KAGVTQTPRYLIKTRGQQVTLSCSPISGHRSVSWYQQTPGQGLQFLFEYFSETQRNKGNFPGRFSGRQFSNSRSEMNVSTLELGDSALYLCASSQGTGGLYGYTFGSGTRLTVV.

This CDR3 reads CSAPGYNEQFF. The CDR3 nucleotides read TGCAGTGCTCCCGGGTACAATGAGCAGTTCTTC. The chain employs TRBV20-1 and TRBJ2-1; D not resolved. V was pared by 5 bases and J by 4 bases, with 6 bases between. CDR1 is DFQATT and CDR2 is SNEGSKA in the germline V gene (reference sequence). The CDR3 loop spans 11 amino acids.

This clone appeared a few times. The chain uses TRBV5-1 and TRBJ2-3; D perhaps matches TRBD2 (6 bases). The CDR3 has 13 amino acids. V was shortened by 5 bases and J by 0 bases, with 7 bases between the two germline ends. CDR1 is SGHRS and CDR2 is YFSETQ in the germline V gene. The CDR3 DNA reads TGCGCCAGCAGGCGGGACAGCACAGATACGCAGTATTTT. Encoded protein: CASRRDSTDTQYF.

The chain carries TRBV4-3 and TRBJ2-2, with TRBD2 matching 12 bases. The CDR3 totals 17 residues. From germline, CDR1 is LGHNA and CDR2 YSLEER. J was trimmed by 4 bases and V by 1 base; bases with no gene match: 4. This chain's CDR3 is CASSQAPTSGSTGELFF. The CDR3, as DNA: TGCGCCAGCAGCCAAGCCCCGACTAGCGGGAGCACCGGGGAGCTGTTTTTT.

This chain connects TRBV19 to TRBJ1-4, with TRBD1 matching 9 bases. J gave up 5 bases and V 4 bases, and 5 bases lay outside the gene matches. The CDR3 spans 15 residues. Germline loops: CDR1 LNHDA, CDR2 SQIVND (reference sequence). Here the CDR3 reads CASSSQDRGNEKLFF. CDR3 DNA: TGTGCCAGTAGTAGTCAGGACAGGGGAAATGAAAAACTGTTTTTT.

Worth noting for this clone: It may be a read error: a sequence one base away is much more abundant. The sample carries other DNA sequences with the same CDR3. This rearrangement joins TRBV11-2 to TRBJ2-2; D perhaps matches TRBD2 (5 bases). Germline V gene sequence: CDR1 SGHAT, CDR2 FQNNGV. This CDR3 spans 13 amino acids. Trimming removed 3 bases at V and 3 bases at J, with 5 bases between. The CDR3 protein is CASSLRDTGELFF. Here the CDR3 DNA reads TGTGCCAGCAGCTTGAGGGACACCGGGGAGCTGTTTTTT.

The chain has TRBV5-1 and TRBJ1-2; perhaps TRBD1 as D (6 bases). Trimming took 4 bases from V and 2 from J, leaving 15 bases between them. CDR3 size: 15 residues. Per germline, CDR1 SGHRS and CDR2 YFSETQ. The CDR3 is CASSRTGGGNYGYTF. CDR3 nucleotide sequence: TGCGCCAGCAGCCGGACCGGGGGCGGAAACTATGGCTACACCTTC.